The clone carrying this T cell receptor (beta chain) was recorded at least ten times. Its specificity is unknown. The sample belongs to a study of regulatory T cells in long-lasting Graves disease. General study points: Researchers examined only peripheral blood and not thyroid tissue. Persistent patients had more shared public clonotypes (under 3,000) than new patients (roughly 970).

Time point: newly diagnosed GD, antithyroid drugs for less than 3 months. The TCR library was made from RNA that had been extracted from PBMCs in TRIzol. With iRepertoire HTBI primers and Arm-PCR of CDR3 regions, TCR beta libraries were built. Authors' data handling: Identification yielded 55 to 75 TRBV and roughly 14 TRBJ segments across samples. TCRdb ran MiXCR on the multiplex PCR reads and lists one entry per CDR3 protein. The authors' filters were not applied to this entry. The table lists around 320,000 distinct CDR3 sequences, approximately 15% of them singletons. These data were also reused for a study on T cells in Graves' hyperthyroidism and ophthalmopathy. That report adds: RT-PCR in the first round (using the HTBI primer set) targeted the TCR CDR3.

The sequence was obtained from a man in his forties with Graves disease. Sequencing was performed on peripheral blood mononuclear cells (PBMCs), taken at new diagnosis, from a patient treated with antithyroid drugs.

The CDR3 sequence is CSVASGGRTDTQYF. DNA for the CDR3: TGCAGCGTTGCCTCGGGGGGCCGCACAGATACGCAGTATTTT. The chain joins TRBV29-1 to TRBJ2-3, with D perhaps TRBD2 (7 bases). The germline V gene encodes CDR1 SQVTM and CDR2 ANQGSEA. V was clipped by 4 bases and J by 1 base, with 12 bases between them. CDR3 length: 14 amino acids.